This T cell receptor (beta chain) was found in a study of T cell repertoires in ileal Crohn's disease. Turning to the study itself: Surgery for a complication: stricturing in 61%, penetrating in approximately 39%. About half of patients got postoperative therapy: about ten thiopurines, under 20 anti-TNF.

The method was immunoSEQ multiplex PCR; TCRdb's version includes in-frame clones alone and lacks a portion of them. The sample has about 14,000 clones, roughly 85% seen once. Included were adult ileal or ileocolonic Crohn's patients indicated for ileocolonic resection. The CDR3 length is 14 residues. In germline, CDR1 is LNHDA, CDR2 SQIVND (reference sequence). Trimming took off 5 bases at V and 5 bases at J, with 15 bases between the two ends. Material for sequencing was ileal tissue. The chain has TRBV19 and TRBJ1-1; tentatively, D is TRBD1 (6 bases). This sequence originates from an adult with Crohn's disease. CDR3 loop: CASSHNRDGTEAFF. As DNA, the CDR3 is TGTGCCAGTAGTCATAACAGGGATGGGACTGAAGCTTTCTTT.